This TCR beta chain was identified in a study of blood T cell repertoires in COVID-19. In the original workflow: Amplification of reference gene primers was used by the study to estimate nucleated cell counts. Profiling relied on immunoSEQ multiplex PCR, and the TCRdb table lists in-frame clones only, not all of them. V and J calls plus clone size are reproduced from that table; the DNA served to infer D and trimming. The sample has some 300,000 clones; around 92% are singletons. The CDR3 consists of 17 residues. Unmatched junction bases numbered 10, after V lost 3 bases and J lost 4 bases. Germline-derived CDR1 and CDR2 are LNHDA and SQIVND (reference sequence).

The chain carries TRBV19 and TRBJ2-5; 11 bases align to TRBD1. The sample was PBMCs or T cells enriched from blood (not recorded which). The receptor was derived from a woman between 25 and 40 years old who had recovered from COVID-19. CDR3 coding DNA: TGTGCCAGTAGTATCGGGACAGGGGGTGGCCTAGGAGAGACCCAGTACTTC. Encoded protein: CASSIGTGGGLGETQYF.